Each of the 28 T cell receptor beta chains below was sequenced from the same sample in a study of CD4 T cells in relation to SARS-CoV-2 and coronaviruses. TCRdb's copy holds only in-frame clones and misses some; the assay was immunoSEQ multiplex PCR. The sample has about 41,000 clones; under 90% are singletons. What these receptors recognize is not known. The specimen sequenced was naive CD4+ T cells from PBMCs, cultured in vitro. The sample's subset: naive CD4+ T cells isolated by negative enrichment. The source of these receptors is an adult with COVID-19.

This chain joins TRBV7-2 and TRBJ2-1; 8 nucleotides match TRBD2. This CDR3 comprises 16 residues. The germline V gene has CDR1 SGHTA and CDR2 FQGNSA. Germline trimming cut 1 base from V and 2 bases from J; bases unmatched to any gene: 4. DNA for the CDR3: TGTGCCAGCAGCTTAGTCCCGGGACTAGCCTACAATGAGCAGTTCTTC. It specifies CASSLVPGLAYNEQFF.

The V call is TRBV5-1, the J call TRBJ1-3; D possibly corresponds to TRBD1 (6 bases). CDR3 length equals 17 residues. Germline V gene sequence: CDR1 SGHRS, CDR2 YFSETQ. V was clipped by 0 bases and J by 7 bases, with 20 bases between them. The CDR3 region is CASSLEGRTRGGNTIYF. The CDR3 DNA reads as TGCGCCAGCAGCTTGGAAGGCAGGACCAGGGGCGGCAACACCATATATTTT.

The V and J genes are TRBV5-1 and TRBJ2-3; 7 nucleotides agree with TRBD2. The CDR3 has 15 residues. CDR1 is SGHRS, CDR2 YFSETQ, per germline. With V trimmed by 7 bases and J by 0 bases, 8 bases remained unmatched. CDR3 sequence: CASAPRDYSTDTQYF. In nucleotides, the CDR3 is TGCGCCAGCGCCCCTAGGGACTACAGCACAGATACGCAGTATTTT.

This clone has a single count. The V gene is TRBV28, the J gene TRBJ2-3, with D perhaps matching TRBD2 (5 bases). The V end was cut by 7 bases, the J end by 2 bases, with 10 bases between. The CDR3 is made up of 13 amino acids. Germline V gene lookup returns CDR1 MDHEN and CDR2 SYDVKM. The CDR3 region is CASIQRDTDTQYF. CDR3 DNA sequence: TGTGCCAGCATCCAACGGGACACAGATACGCAGTATTTT.

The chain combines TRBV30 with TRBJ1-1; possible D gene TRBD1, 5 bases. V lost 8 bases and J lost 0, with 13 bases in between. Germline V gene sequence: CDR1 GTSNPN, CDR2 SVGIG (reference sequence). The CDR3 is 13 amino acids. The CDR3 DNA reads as TGTGCCACTCGATCAGGGATGAACACTGAAGCTTTCTTT. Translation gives CATRSGMNTEAFF.

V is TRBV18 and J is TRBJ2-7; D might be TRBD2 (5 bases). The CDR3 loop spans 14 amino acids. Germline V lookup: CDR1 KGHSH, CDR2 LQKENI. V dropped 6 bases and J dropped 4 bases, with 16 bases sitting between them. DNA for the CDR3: TGTGCCAGCTCCTCTCCCGGGGTCCCTTACGAGCAGTACTTC. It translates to CASSSPGVPYEQYF.

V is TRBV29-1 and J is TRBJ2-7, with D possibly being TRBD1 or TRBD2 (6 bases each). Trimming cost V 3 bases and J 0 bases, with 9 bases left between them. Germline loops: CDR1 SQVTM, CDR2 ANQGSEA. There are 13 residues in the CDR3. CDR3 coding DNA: TGCAGCGTTGAGTCGGGGGCCTCCTACGAGCAGTACTTC. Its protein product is CSVESGASYEQYF.

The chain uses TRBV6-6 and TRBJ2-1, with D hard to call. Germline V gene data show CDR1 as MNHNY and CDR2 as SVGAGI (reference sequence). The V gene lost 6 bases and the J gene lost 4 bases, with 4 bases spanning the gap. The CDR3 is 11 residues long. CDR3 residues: CASRSYNEQFF. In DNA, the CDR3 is TGTGCCAGCAGAAGTTACAATGAGCAGTTCTTC.

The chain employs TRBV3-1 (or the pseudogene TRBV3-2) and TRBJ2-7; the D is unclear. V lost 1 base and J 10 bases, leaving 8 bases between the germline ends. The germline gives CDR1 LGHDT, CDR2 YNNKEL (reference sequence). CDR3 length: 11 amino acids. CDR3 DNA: TGTGCCAGCAGCCAAGCCGGTGACCAGTACTTC. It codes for CASSQAGDQYF.

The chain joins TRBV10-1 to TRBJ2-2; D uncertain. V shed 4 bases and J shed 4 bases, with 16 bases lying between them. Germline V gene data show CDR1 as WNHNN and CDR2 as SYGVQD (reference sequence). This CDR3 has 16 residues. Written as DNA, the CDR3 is TGCGCCAGCAGTGCTCTAGGAACGTCGGGCACCGGGGAGCTGTTTTTT. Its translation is CASSALGTSGTGELFF.

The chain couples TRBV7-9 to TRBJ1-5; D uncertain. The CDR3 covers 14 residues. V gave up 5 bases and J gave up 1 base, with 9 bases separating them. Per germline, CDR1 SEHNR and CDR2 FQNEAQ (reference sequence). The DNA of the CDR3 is TGTGCCAGCAGCCAAGGTGGGAGCAATCAGCCCCAGCATTTT. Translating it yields CASSQGGSNQPQHF. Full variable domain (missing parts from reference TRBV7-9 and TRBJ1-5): DTGVSQNPRHKITKRGQNVTFRCDPISEHNRLYWYRQTLGQGPEFLTYFQNEAQLEKSRLLSDRFSAERPKGSFSTLEIQRTEQGDSAMYLCASSQGGSNQPQHFGDGTRLSIL.

The CDR3 DNA reads as TGTGCCAGCTCACCAGGGGCCACAGATCAGCCCCAGCATTTT. This gives the protein CASSPGATDQPQHF. J is TRBJ1-5 and V is TRBV18, with D tentatively TRBD1 (5 bases). Germline CDR1 and CDR2: KGHSH and LQKENI. The CDR3 consists of 14 residues. Trimming took 2 bases from V and 5 from J, leaving 10 bases between them.

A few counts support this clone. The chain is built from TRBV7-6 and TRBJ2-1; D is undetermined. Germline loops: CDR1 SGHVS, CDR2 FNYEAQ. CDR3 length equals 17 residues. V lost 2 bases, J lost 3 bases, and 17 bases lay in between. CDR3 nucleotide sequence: TGTGCCAGCAGCTTAAGTCTCCGCTTAGCTAGCTACAATGAGCAGTTCTTC. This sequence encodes CASSLSLRLASYNEQFF.

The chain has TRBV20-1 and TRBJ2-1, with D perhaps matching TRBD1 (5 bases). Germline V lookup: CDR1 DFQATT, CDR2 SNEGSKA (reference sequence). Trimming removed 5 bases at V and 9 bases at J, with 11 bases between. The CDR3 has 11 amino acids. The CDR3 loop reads CSALKGPEQFF. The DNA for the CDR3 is TGCAGTGCTTTGAAGGGGCCTGAGCAGTTCTTC.

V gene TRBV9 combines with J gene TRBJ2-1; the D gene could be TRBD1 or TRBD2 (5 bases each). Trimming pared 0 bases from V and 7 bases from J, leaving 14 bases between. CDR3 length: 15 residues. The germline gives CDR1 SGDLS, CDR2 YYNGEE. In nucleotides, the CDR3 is TGTGCCAGCAGCGTAGAAGGGTGGGGGTGGAATGAGCAGTTCTTC. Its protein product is CASSVEGWGWNEQFF.

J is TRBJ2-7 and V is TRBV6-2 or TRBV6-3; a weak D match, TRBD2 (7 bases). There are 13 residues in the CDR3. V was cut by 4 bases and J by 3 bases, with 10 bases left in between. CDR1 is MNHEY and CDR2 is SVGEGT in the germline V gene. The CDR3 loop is CASSWGGGYEQYF. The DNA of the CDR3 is TGTGCCAGCAGTTGGGGGGGCGGCTACGAGCAGTACTTC.

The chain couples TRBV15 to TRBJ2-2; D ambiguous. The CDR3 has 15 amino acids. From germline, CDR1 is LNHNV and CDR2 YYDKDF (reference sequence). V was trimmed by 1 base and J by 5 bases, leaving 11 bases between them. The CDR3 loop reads CATSRVPGMTGELFF. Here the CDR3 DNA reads TGTGCCACCAGCAGAGTCCCCGGCATGACCGGGGAGCTGTTTTTT.

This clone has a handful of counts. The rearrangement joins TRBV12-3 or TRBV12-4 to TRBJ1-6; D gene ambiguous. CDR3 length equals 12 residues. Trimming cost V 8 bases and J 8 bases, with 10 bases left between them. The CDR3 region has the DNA TGTGCCAGCTGCTTGTCGGATTCACCCCTCCACTTT. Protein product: CASCLSDSPLHF.

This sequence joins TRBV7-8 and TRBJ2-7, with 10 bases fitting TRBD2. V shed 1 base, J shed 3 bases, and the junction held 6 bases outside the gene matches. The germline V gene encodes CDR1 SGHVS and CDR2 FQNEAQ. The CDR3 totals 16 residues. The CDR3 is CASSLGSGRTNYEQYF. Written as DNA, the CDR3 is TGTGCCAGCAGCTTAGGTAGCGGGAGGACCAACTACGAGCAGTACTTC. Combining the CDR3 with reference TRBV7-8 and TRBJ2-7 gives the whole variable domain GAGVSQSPRYKVAKRGQDVALRCDPISGHVSLFWYQQALGQGPEFLTYFQNEAQLDKSGLPSDRFFAERPEGSVSTLKIQRTQQEDSAVYLCASSLGSGRTNYEQYFGPGTRLTVT.

The CDR3, as DNA: TGCGCCAGCAGCTTGGCCTGGCTGGATACGCAGTATTTT. Translated, it gives CASSLAWLDTQYF. J is TRBJ2-3 and V is TRBV5-1; no reliable D call. CDR1 SGHRS and CDR2 YFSETQ come from the germline V gene. The CDR3 is 13 amino acids. V was pared by 0 bases and J by 6 bases, with 8 bases between. The full variable domain, its missing parts supplied by reference TRBV5-1 and TRBJ2-3, is KAGVTQTPRYLIKTRGQQVTLSCSPISGHRSVSWYQQTPGQGLQFLFEYFSETQRNKGNFPGRFSGRQFSNSRSEMNVSTLELGDSALYLCASSLAWLDTQYFGPGTRLTVL.

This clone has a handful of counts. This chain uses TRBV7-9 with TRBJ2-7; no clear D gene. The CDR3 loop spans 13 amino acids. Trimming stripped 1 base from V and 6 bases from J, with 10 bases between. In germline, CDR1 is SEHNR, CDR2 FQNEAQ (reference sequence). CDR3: CASSLVAVSEQYF. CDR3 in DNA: TGTGCCAGCAGCTTAGTGGCGGTAAGCGAGCAGTACTTC.

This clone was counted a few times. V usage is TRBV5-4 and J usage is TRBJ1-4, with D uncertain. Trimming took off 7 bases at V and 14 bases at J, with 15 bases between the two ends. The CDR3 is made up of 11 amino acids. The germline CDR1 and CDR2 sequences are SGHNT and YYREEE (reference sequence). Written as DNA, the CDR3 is TGTGCCAGCTCCCGGGGAAGCGAGCTGTTTTTT. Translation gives CASSRGSELFF.

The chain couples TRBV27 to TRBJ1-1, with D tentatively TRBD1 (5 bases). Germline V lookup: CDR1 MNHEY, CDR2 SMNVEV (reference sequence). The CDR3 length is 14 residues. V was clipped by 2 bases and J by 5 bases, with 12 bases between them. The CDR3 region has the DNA TGTGCCAGCAGTTTACAGGGCCGTGGAACTGAAGCTTTCTTT. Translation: CASSLQGRGTEAFF.

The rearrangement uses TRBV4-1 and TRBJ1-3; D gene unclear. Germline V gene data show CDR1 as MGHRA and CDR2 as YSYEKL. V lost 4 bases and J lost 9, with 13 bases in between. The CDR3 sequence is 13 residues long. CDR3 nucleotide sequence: TGCGCCAGCAGCCGATGGCCCGGTACCACCATATATTTT. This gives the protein CASSRWPGTTIYF.

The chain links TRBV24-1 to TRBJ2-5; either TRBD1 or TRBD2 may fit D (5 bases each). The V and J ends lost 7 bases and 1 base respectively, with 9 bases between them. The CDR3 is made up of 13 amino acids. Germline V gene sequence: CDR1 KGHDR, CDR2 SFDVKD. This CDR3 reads CATRGTVQETQYF. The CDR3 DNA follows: TGTGCCACCAGGGGGACGGTCCAAGAGACCCAGTACTTC.

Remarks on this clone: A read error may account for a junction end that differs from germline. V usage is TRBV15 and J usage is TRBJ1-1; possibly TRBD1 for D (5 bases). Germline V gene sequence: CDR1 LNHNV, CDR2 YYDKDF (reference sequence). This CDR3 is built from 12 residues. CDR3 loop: CATGRAGTEAFF. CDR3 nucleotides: TGTGCCACCGGCAGGGCCGGCACTGAAGCTTTCTTT.

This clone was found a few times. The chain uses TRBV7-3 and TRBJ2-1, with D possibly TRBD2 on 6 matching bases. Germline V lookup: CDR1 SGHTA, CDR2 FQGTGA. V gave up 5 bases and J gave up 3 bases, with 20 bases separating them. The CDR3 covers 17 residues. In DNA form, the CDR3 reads TGTGCCAGCAGCCCCTTCGGGAGCACCTACTACTACAATGAGCAGTTCTTC. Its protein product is CASSPFGSTYYYNEQFF.

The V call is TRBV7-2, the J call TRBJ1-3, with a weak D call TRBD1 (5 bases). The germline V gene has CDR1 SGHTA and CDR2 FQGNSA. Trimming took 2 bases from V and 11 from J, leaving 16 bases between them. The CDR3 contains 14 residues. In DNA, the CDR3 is TGTGCCAGCAGCTTATTCGGCTTGAGGGACGCCATATATTTT. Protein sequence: CASSLFGLRDAIYF.